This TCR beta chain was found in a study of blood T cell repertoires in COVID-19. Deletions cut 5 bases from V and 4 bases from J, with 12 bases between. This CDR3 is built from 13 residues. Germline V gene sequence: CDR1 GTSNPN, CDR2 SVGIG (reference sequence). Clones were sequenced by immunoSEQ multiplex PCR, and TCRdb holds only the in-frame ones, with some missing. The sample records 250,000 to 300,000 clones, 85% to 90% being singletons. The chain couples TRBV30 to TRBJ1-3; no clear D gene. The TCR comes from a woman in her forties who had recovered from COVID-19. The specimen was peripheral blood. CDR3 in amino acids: CAWAGLLGNTIYF. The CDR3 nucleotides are TGTGCCTGGGCCGGACTCTTAGGAAACACCATATATTTT.